Included here is one T cell receptor beta chain sequence, with context. Profiled with immunoSEQ multiplex PCR; TCRdb holds only in-frame clones, not every one. The sample consists of roughly 15,000 clones, over 65% of them appearing once. CDR3 length: 17 residues. The germline V and J ends were trimmed by 1 base and 2 bases, with 17 bases remaining between them. Per the germline V gene, CDR1 is SQVTM and CDR2 is ANQGSEA. The sample comes from a study of T cells after somatic rescue of genetic block. The J gene is TRBJ2-2, the V gene TRBV29-1; D uncertain. Sequenced input: peripheral blood mononuclear cells (PBMCs). This receptor was obtained from a boy between 10 and 17 years old. CDR3 amino acids: CSVEVPRHFRNTGELFF. CDR3 DNA: TGCAGCGTTGAAGTCCCGAGGCACTTTAGAAACACCGGGGAGCTGTTTTTT.